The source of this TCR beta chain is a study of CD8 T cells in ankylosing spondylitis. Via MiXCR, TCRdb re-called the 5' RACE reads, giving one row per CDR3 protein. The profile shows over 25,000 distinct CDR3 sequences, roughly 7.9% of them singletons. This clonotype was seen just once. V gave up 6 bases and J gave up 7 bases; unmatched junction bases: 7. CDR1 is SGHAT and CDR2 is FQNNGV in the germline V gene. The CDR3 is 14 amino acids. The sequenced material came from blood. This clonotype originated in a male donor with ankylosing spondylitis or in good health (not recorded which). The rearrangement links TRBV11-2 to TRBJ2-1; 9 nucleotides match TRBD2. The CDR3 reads CASSRREGGNEQFF. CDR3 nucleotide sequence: TGTGCCAGCAGTCGGCGGGAGGGAGGGAATGAGCAGTTCTTC.